Given below is one T cell receptor beta chain in context. Its target antigen remains unknown. Qualities for individual bases were not recorded, and no much larger clone is one base off. The CDR3 regions of human TCRbeta chains were analyzed by immunosequencing. Per the source publication's procedure: TCRs in the repertoires were matched against a reference library of SARS-CoV-2-specific TCRs that had been generated with the MIRA antigen-specificity platform. Breadth was defined as the fraction of unique TCRs that were SARS-CoV-2-associated, and depth was defined as the fraction of total T cells that were SARS-CoV-2-associated. Each spike-specific TCR was assigned to its reactive spike region and to a CD4 or CD8 class using the MIRA data. Log10-transformed breadth and depth values were compared by one-way ANOVA with Sidak's multiple comparisons tests. Held by TCRdb, this immuneACCESS table contains in-frame sequences only and omits some clones. Under half of the omission traces to an unresolved V gene where checked; the cause of the rest is unknown. Clone size and the V and J calls come from that table; the DNA yielded D and trimming. A total of 73,000 or so clones appear in this sample, 88% of them only once. In total, the top ten clones hold 15% to 20% of the sample.

The data were taken from a study of T cell responses to AZD1222 COVID-19 vaccine (dated by TCRdb to the early 2020s). Broadly, across the study: AZD1222 recipients with second doses at about 4 weeks or about 12 weeks were pooled, because spike-specific TCR depth and breadth did not differ between schedules. A total of about 230 trial participants underwent TCR sequencing, of whom about 210 received two doses of AZD1222 and about 25 received two doses of the MenACWY control vaccine. Enrollment into the trials was organized by age into subgroups of 18-55, 56-69 and 70-plus years, and those subgroups contained 148, 28 and 57 TCR-sequenced participants, respectively. Here is what the overall study found, with its caveats: After two AZD1222 doses, spike-specific TCR breadth and depth were significantly higher than at day 0 and than in MenACWY recipients. In the small 56-69-year group, the increase in depth fell short of significance, most likely because of low power. Because no day 14 peak-response samples were available, the repertoires could be characterized only after the peak T cell response. Epitopes outside the regions mutated in the B.1.351 and B.1.1.7 variants were reportedly recognized by nearly half of the unique spike-specific TCRs. Most participants were white British and females outnumbered males, and the authors suggested that clonal diversity may have been underestimated. Conclusions about previously exposed vaccinees were limited because only a handful of AZD1222 recipients were SARS-CoV-2 seropositive at baseline. Vaccine-associated CD4 TCRs spanned the whole spike protein, with dominant responses in regions 160-218 and 743-854.

The time point label corresponds to: baseline before first vaccination. Vaccinee samples came from UK trials COV001 and COV002, including a single-blind randomized controlled phase 2/3 trial of AZD1222 (ChAdOx1 nCoV-19) in healthy adults. For TCRbeta chain sequencing, PBMC samples from trial participants were taken at day 0 and at day 28 after the second dose. Reading the germline V gene gives CDR1 ENHRY and CDR2 SYGVKD. The CDR3 covers 14 residues, taking in both the cysteine and the phenylalanine. Left in the record is the CDR3 DNA by itself, 42 bases read in frame from the first base. Here V drops 6 bases and J drops 8 bases, and the junction holds 6 bases not matched to any gene.

This receptor was obtained from an adult in good health. Recombination joined TRBV10-3 with TRBJ2-1; TRBD2 matches 11 bases in the middle. The starting material was peripheral blood, obtained on day 0 of AZD1222 vaccination. DNA sequence: TGTGCCATCAGAGTAGCGGGAGGGCCGGATGAGCAGTTCTTC. Translation gives CAIRVAGGPDEQFF.